This TCR beta chain was retrieved from a study of blood T cell repertoires in COVID-19. Repertoires were generated with immunoSEQ multiplex PCR, while TCRdb's copy carries only in-frame clones and drops some. The table has fewer than 200,000 clones, approximately 82% seen once. The CDR3 extends over 17 amino acids. The germline gives CDR1 SGDLS, CDR2 YYNGEE. V lost 2 bases, J lost 0 bases, and 16 bases lay in between. This chain links TRBV9 with TRBJ2-3, with D maybe TRBD2 (6 bases). Sequenced: peripheral blood. The clonotype originates from an elderly woman with acute or convalescent COVID-19. The chain's CDR3 is CASSVLPIGGSTDTQYF. CDR3 DNA sequence: TGTGCCAGCAGCGTTCTCCCTATTGGGGGGAGCACAGATACGCAGTATTTT.